Presented here are 26 T cell receptor beta chains from one specimen sequenced in a study of shared clonotypes between healthy human individuals. The protocol was immunoSEQ multiplex PCR, while the TCRdb copy is restricted to in-frame clones and leaves out a portion. The table includes a few million clones, 93% detected once. Naive CD8 populations comprised CD45RO-negative cells positively selected for CCR7, excluding terminally differentiated effector memory CD45RA+ cells. Material for sequencing was naive CD8+ T cells from PBMCs. The receptors come from a man aged 18 to 35 in good health. Some clones in this sample may be carry-over from other donors' samples.

The chain uses TRBV6-5 and TRBJ2-7; 9 bases map to TRBD2. Germline V gene sequence: CDR1 MNHEY, CDR2 SVGAGI. The trim removed 7 bases at V and 0 bases at J, leaving 7 bases unmatched. The CDR3 is made up of 15 amino acids. CDR3 bases: TGTGCCAGCAAACCGACTAGCGGAAACTCCTACGAGCAGTACTTC. Translation: CASKPTSGNSYEQYF.

CDR3 bases: TGTGCCAGCAGCCAAGATACGAGGTCACCCCTCCACTTT. Translation gives CASSQDTRSPLHF. This chain connects TRBV4-2 to TRBJ1-6, with D uncertain. The germline V and J ends were trimmed by 0 bases and 10 bases, with 7 bases remaining between them. This CDR3 is built from 13 residues. From germline, CDR1 is LGHNA and CDR2 YNFKEQ.

The V gene is TRBV5-4, the J gene TRBJ1-1; 7 bases agree with TRBD1. V lost 4 bases, J lost 4 bases, and 4 bases stayed unmatched. The CDR3 is 13 amino acids. The V gene's germline CDR1 is SGHNT and CDR2 YYREEE (reference sequence). The CDR3 spells CASSLGGSTEAFF. The CDR3 coding sequence is TGTGCCAGCAGCCTAGGGGGCAGCACTGAAGCTTTCTTT.

The rearrangement joins TRBV5-1 to TRBJ2-1; D is uncertain. Germline CDR1 SGHRS, CDR2 YFSETQ. With 4 bases removed from V and 10 bases from J, the gap between germline ends came to 15 bases. CDR3 length: 13 amino acids. The CDR3 loop reads CASSPSVGNEQFF. The DNA of the CDR3 is TGCGCCAGCAGCCCCTCGGTAGGTAACGAGCAGTTCTTC. The whole variable domain, filled in from reference TRBV5-1 and TRBJ2-1, reads KAGVTQTPRYLIKTRGQQVTLSCSPISGHRSVSWYQQTPGQGLQFLFEYFSETQRNKGNFPGRFSGRQFSNSRSEMNVSTLELGDSALYLCASSPSVGNEQFFGPGTRLTVL.

The rearrangement uses TRBV9 and TRBJ1-3; tentative D call: TRBD1 (5 bases). With 4 bases removed from V and 1 base from J, the gap between germline ends came to 30 bases. This CDR3 spans 21 amino acids. Germline V CDR1 and CDR2: SGDLS, YYNGEE. The chain's CDR3 is CASSPHSLFTPGRQSGNTIYF. In DNA form, the CDR3 reads TGTGCCAGCAGCCCACACTCGCTTTTTACACCGGGGCGACAATCTGGAAACACCATATATTTT.

The rearrangement uses TRBV18 and TRBJ2-1; unclear D gene. V lost 3 bases to trimming and J lost 3 bases, with 21 bases between them. The CDR3 covers 18 residues. Germline V gene sequence: CDR1 KGHSH, CDR2 LQKENI. Here the CDR3 DNA reads TGTGCCAGCTCACCGCCCCCAGACAAGATCGTTTTCTACAATGAGCAGTTCTTC. As protein: CASSPPPDKIVFYNEQFF.

This clone was observed once. The CDR3, as DNA: TGTGCCAGCAGCTCCTTCGGGGCAGGGGGGGTTTACGAGCAGTACTTC. It encodes CASSSFGAGGVYEQYF. The V and J genes are TRBV11-2 and TRBJ2-7; TRBD1 or TRBD2 may be the D gene (7 bases each). Germline V gene lookup returns CDR1 SGHAT and CDR2 FQNNGV. V lost 4 bases and J lost 4, with 20 bases in between. CDR3 length: 16 residues. Full variable domain (missing parts from reference TRBV11-2 and TRBJ2-7): EAGVAQSPRYKIIEKRQSVAFWCNPISGHATLYWYQQILGQGPKLLIQFQNNGVVDDSQLPKDRFSAERLKGVDSTLKIQPAKLEDSAVYLCASSSFGAGGVYEQYFGPGTRLTVT.

The V call is TRBV19, the J call TRBJ2-2, with 7 bases that match TRBD2. The CDR3 consists of 15 residues. J was trimmed by 8 bases and V by 3 bases; bases with no gene match: 9. The germline CDR1 and CDR2 sequences are LNHDA and SQIVND (reference sequence). This CDR3 is CASSIKGLVFGELFF. The CDR3 nucleotides are TGTGCCAGTAGTATCAAAGGACTAGTTTTTGGGGAGCTGTTTTTT.

The rearrangement links TRBV5-4 to TRBJ1-1, with TRBD1 as a possible D gene (5 bases). V dropped 5 bases and J dropped 3 bases, with 14 bases sitting between them. The CDR3 spans 14 residues. Germline values: CDR1 SGHNT, CDR2 YYREEE (reference sequence). The CDR3 protein is CASSFTGGDTEAFF. Written as DNA, the CDR3 is TGTGCCAGCAGTTTTACCGGGGGGGACACTGAAGCTTTCTTT.

The rearrangement links TRBV7-9 to TRBJ1-1, with 7 bases identical to TRBD1. Germline values: CDR1 SEHNR, CDR2 FQNEAQ (reference sequence). The CDR3 length is 16 residues. Germline trimming cut 8 bases from V and 1 base from J; bases unmatched to any gene: 13. The CDR3 loop is CASEGAQGVRNTEAFF. The CDR3 nucleotides are TGTGCCAGCGAGGGGGCGCAGGGTGTACGGAACACTGAAGCTTTCTTT.

The chain couples TRBV5-1 to TRBJ2-7; 8 positions agree with TRBD1. Per the germline V gene, CDR1 is SGHRS and CDR2 is YFSETQ. The CDR3 covers 15 residues. J lost 6 bases, V lost 1 base, and 9 bases had no gene match. CDR3 in amino acids: CASSLTDRGEFEQYF. CDR3 bases: TGCGCCAGCAGCTTGACCGACAGGGGTGAGTTCGAGCAGTACTTC.

The chain has TRBV4-2 and TRBJ2-2; TRBD2 is a possible D gene (5 bases). Between the trimmed V and J ends, which lost 4 bases and 4 bases, there was a span of 16 bases. This CDR3 comprises 16 residues. Germline V CDR1 and CDR2: LGHNA, YNFKEQ. The CDR3 sequence: CASSRAETLSTGELFF. The CDR3 nucleotides are TGTGCCAGCAGCCGAGCGGAGACACTTAGCACCGGGGAGCTGTTTTTT.

V is TRBV27 and J is TRBJ2-7; no firm D call. The CDR3 is made up of 15 amino acids. Trimming stripped 0 bases from V and 4 bases from J, with 13 bases between. From germline, CDR1 is MNHEY and CDR2 SMNVEV (reference sequence). The CDR3 DNA reads TGTGCCAGCAGTTTATCCGGACCCATAAGATACGAGCAGTACTTC. Residues: CASSLSGPIRYEQYF.

The chain recombines TRBV5-1 with TRBJ2-7; 7 bases map to TRBD1. The germline CDR1 and CDR2 sequences are SGHRS and YFSETQ. V shed 0 bases and J 4 bases; nucleotides not matched to a gene: 16. The CDR3 length is 18 residues. The CDR3 DNA reads as TGCGCCAGCAGCTTGGTCTTTAGCTTACAGGGGAACAGTTACGAGCAGTACTTC. This gives the protein CASSLVFSLQGNSYEQYF.

This clone was counted once. The chain recombines TRBV18 with TRBJ2-2; 8 positions agree with TRBD2. Losses at the gene ends were 2 bases for V and 5 bases for J; bases not matched to a gene: 7. The CDR3 has 16 residues. CDR1 and CDR2 (germline): KGHSH, LQKENI. The DNA for the CDR3 is TGTGCCAGCTCACCAGCCACAGGCGGGGGGACCGGGGAGCTGTTTTTT. This sequence encodes CASSPATGGGTGELFF.

Turning to this clone: This CDR3 is also generated by other DNA sequences in the sample. This sequence joins TRBV7-9 and TRBJ1-4, with 11 bases that match TRBD1. CDR1 SEHNR and CDR2 FQNEAQ come from the germline V gene (reference sequence). CDR3 length equals 15 residues. V trimming: 5 bases; J trimming: 7 bases; junction bases outside the gene matches: 6. The DNA of the CDR3 is TGTGCCAGCAGCCCCTCGGGACAGGGGGGTGAAAAACTGTTTTTT. It encodes CASSPSGQGGEKLFF. The variable domain in full, completed from reference TRBV7-9 and TRBJ1-4, reads DTGVSQNPRHKITKRGQNVTFRCDPISEHNRLYWYRQTLGQGPEFLTYFQNEAQLEKSRLLSDRFSAERPKGSFSTLEIQRTEQGDSAMYLCASSPSGQGGEKLFFGSGTQLSVL.

The rearrangement links TRBV10-1 to TRBJ2-7; D might be TRBD1 (6 bases). With 7 bases removed from V and 5 bases from J, the gap between germline ends came to 21 bases. The CDR3 has 15 residues. Per the germline V gene, CDR1 is WNHNN and CDR2 is SYGVQD (reference sequence). CDR3 coding DNA: TGCGCCAGCAAGGGCGAAGGGGCCAGGGGTGACGAGCAGTACTTC. Its translation is CASKGEGARGDEQYF.

V is TRBV6-6 and J is TRBJ1-2; unclear D gene. CDR1 is MNHNY and CDR2 is SVGAGI in the germline V gene (reference sequence). The V gene lost 5 bases and the J gene lost 2 bases, with 9 bases spanning the gap. The CDR3 extends over 13 amino acids. Here the CDR3 DNA reads TGTGCCAGCAGTGGCATGACCAACTATGGCTACACCTTC. Residues: CASSGMTNYGYTF.

The chain carries TRBV28 and TRBJ2-2; TRBD2 agrees at 8 bases. V gave up 6 bases and J gave up 3 bases; unmatched junction bases: 9. The CDR3 sequence is 16 residues long. Looked up from germline, CDR1 is MDHEN and CDR2 is SYDVKM. The CDR3: CASRMSGGLYTGELFF. CDR3 DNA sequence: TGTGCCAGCAGGATGAGCGGGGGACTCTACACCGGGGAGCTGTTTTTT.

This rearrangement joins TRBV27 to TRBJ2-7, with D possibly being TRBD1 (6 bases). The CDR3 has 15 amino acids. Germline assignment: CDR1 MNHEY and CDR2 SMNVEV (reference sequence). The ends were cut back, 2 bases at V and 6 bases at J, with 17 bases in the middle. The CDR3 sequence is CASSLGGGPASEQYF. CDR3 nucleotide sequence: TGTGCCAGCAGTTTAGGGGGCGGGCCTGCCTCCGAGCAGTACTTC.

The chain is built from TRBV9 and TRBJ2-3, with 12 nucleotides matching TRBD2. Germline V gene lookup returns CDR1 SGDLS and CDR2 YYNGEE. The CDR3 consists of 17 residues. The V gene end was trimmed by 3 bases and the J gene end by 1 base; junction bases not matched to a gene: 6. The CDR3, as DNA: TGTGCCAGCAGCGCCTCCGGGACTAGCGGGCGCACAGATACGCAGTATTTT. This encodes CASSASGTSGRTDTQYF. The whole variable domain, remainder taken from reference TRBV9 and TRBJ2-3, is DSGVTQTPKHLITATGQRVTLRCSPRSGDLSVYWYQQSLDQGLQFLIQYYNGEERAKGNILERFSAQQFPDLHSELNLSSLELGDSALYFCASSASGTSGRTDTQYFGPGTRLTVL.

The V call is TRBV7-9, the J call TRBJ1-5; D is perhaps TRBD1 (5 bases). This CDR3 contains 15 residues. The V end was cut by 4 bases, the J end by 6 bases, with 16 bases between. Germline assignment: CDR1 SEHNR and CDR2 FQNEAQ (reference sequence). The CDR3 here is CASSSVGGIGQPQHF. The CDR3 DNA is TGTGCCAGCAGCTCCGTGGGGGGGATAGGTCAGCCCCAGCATTTT.

The chain is built from TRBV4-1 and TRBJ1-4; no clear D gene. Germline CDR1 MGHRA, CDR2 YSYEKL. The CDR3 spans 15 residues. V lost 0 bases, J lost 8 bases, and 13 bases lay in between. The CDR3 DNA sequence: TGCGCCAGCAGCCAAGATCCCTCACCCCGCGAAAAACTGTTTTTT. Its translation is CASSQDPSPREKLFF.

This rearrangement joins TRBV5-6 to TRBJ2-3; D perhaps matches TRBD2 (5 bases). This CDR3 contains 15 residues. V gave up 2 bases and J gave up 3 bases, with 13 bases separating them. In germline, CDR1 is SGHDT, CDR2 YYEEEE. The CDR3: CASSLLTSGTDTQYF. CDR3 sequence (DNA): TGTGCCAGCAGCTTATTAACATCGGGGACAGATACGCAGTATTTT.

The V call is TRBV7-6, the J call TRBJ2-1; D tentatively fits TRBD1 or TRBD2 (5 bases each). CDR3 length: 14 residues. CDR1 is SGHVS and CDR2 is FNYEAQ in the germline V gene. The V gene lost 4 bases and the J gene lost 6 bases, with 13 bases spanning the gap. CDR3 residues: CASSSVRGSNEQFF. In DNA form, the CDR3 reads TGTGCCAGCAGCTCCGTCCGGGGCTCCAATGAGCAGTTCTTC.

The rearrangement uses TRBV27 and TRBJ2-7; D remains unclear. V lost 3 bases and J 9 bases, leaving 15 bases between the germline ends. Germline V gene data show CDR1 as MNHEY and CDR2 as SMNVEV (reference sequence). The CDR3 sequence is 13 residues long. DNA for the CDR3: TGTGCCAGCAGTTTCCCGGACGGATATGGGCAGTACTTC. It yields the protein CASSFPDGYGQYF.